This T cell receptor (beta chain) was found in a study of blood T cells in healthy people across ages. Every donor contributed roughly 10 milliliters of peripheral blood by blood draw. Next came a second PCR, run for about 7 to 12 cycles, which used a sample-barcoded 5' primer along with a J-beta primer mix. TCRdb recomputed calls from the 5' RACE reads with MiXCR, one row per CDR3 protein. The data show about 570,000 distinct CDR3 sequences, about 29% seen once. The CDR3 extends over 12 amino acids. The data also belong to a second study, concerning T cells of mothers and their children. According to that study: Material was donated by three healthy Caucasian mothers and their six children.

This sequence was found in a boy aged 2 to 10 in good health. The rearrangement links TRBV12-3 or TRBV12-4 to TRBJ2-5; D possibly uses TRBD1 or TRBD2 (5 bases each). The end of the DNA fits TRBJ2-3 better, so the J call may be wrong. The sample was blood. The CDR3 bases are TGTGCCAGCAGTTTGAGGGGTGGCACGCAGTATTTT. This encodes CASSLRGGTQYF.